In this sample, the clone carrying this T cell receptor (beta chain) turned up once. The antigen is undetermined. This specimen belongs to a study of chemoradiotherapy in HPV16-positive cancers. General study results and limits: Candidate HPV-specific clones and E7-related TCR motifs grew in tumor during treatment. Functional assays defining HPV-specific T cells used only a couple of HPV16-positive patients.

CDR1 and CDR2 (germline): SGHNT, YYREEE (reference sequence). After removal of 3 bases from V and 3 bases from J, the junction contained 6 bases not matched to a gene. This CDR3 is built from 16 residues. Assay used: immunoSEQ multiplex PCR; TCRdb lists only in-frame clones, some missing. The data contain 12,000 or so clones, 65% to 80% of them seen just once; the ten biggest clones take up about 7%. The chain has TRBV5-4 and TRBJ2-1, with 10 bases fitting TRBD2. This sample was gathered from a patient who underwent chemoradiotherapy. The receptor's source is a human donor with HPV-associated anogenital cancer. The CDR3 protein is CASSYDLAGDYNEQFF. The CDR3 nucleotides are TGTGCCAGCAGCTATGACCTAGCGGGGGACTACAATGAGCAGTTCTTC.